This TCR beta chain was identified during a study of blood T cell repertoires in COVID-19. Produced via immunoSEQ multiplex PCR; TCRdb's table is partial and in-frame only. Of around 390,000 clones listed, about 87% are singletons. The CDR3 totals 12 residues. Germline V gene lookup returns CDR1 SGHTA and CDR2 FQGTGA. The V segment lost 8 bases and the J segment 6 bases; nucleotides outside the gene matches: 3. This clone occurred once. Sequenced input: PBMCs or T cells enriched from blood (not recorded which). The receptor was isolated from a woman aged 45-65 years who had recovered from COVID-19. This chain links TRBV7-3 with TRBJ2-1; TRBD2 matches 8 bases. The CDR3 loop is CASGGGLNEQFF. CDR3 nucleotides: TGTGCCAGCGGCGGGGGGCTCAATGAGCAGTTCTTC. Full variable domain (rest looked up from reference TRBV7-3 and TRBJ2-1): GAGVSQTPSNKVTEKGKYVELRCDPISGHTALYWYRQSLGQGPEFLIYFQGTGAADDSGLPNDRFFAVRPEGSVSTLKIQRTERGDSAVYLCASGGGLNEQFFGPGTRLTVL.